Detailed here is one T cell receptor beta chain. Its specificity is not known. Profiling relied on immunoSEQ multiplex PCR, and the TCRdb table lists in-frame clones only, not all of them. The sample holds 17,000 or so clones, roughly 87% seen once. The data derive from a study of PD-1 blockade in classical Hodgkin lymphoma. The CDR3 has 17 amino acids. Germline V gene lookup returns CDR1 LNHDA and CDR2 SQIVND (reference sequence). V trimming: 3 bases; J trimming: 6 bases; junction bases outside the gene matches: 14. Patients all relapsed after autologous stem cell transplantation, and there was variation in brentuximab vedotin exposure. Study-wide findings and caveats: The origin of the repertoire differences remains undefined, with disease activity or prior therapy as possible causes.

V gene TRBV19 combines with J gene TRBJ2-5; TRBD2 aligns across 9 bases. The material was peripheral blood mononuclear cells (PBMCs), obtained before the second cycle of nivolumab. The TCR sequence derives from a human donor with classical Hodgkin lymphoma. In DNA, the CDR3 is TGTGCCAGTAGTATCGTCCGCGGGGGGGCCTCGGTGAAGACCCAGTACTTC. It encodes CASSIVRGGASVKTQYF.